The clone carrying this T cell receptor gamma chain has ten or more counts. The target antigen is unknown. TCRdb pairs this DNA with a much larger clone's protein that differs at residue 4, likely a read error; the protein shown was translated from the DNA. TCRdb called clones anew from the multiplex PCR reads with CATT. The sample includes about 15,000 gamma-chain clones, around 1.5% of them seen just once. Bulk repertoires came from Vgamma9/Vdelta2+ or Vdelta2-negative gammadelta T cells flow-sorted from PBMC. This sample stems from a study of γδ T cells in repeated Plasmodium falciparum infection. Germline lookup yields CDR1 EGSTGY and CDR2 YDSYTSSV. The CDR3 length is 14 residues. Study-wide findings and caveats: Waves of new clonotype selection appeared after repeated controlled infections in Vdelta2-negative, largely Vdelta1+, gammadelta T cells.

The TCR originated in a pool of human donors (malaria-infected and uninfected, not separated). Material: gamma-delta T cells from blood. The chain carries TRGV4 and TRGJ1 or TRGJ2. The CDR3 spells CATRDGARYYKKLF. The CDR3 DNA reads as TGTGCCACCCGGGATGGGGCCCGTTATTATAAGAAACTCTTT.